A selection of T cell receptor beta chains follows, all from one sample in a study of regulatory T cells in long-lasting Graves disease. TCRdb re-analysed the multiplex PCR reads in MiXCR, keeping a single row per CDR3 protein. The sample lists 400,000 to 500,000 distinct CDR3 sequences; about 15% were seen once. These same data were also listed under a study on T cells in Graves' hyperthyroidism and ophthalmopathy.

The specimen was peripheral blood mononuclear cells (PBMCs), collected at new diagnosis, from a patient treated with antithyroid drugs. These receptors all come from a woman aged 18-29 years with Graves disease. CDR3s include the opening cysteine and the closing phenylalanine or tryptophan. The order of the fields is J gene, D gene, V gene, clone size, CDR3 protein, CDR3 DNA. D genes are given only for firm matches. The size field is filled for only some rows; it gives once, few, many or a size class.

>TRBJ2-3|NA|TRBV6-1|many
CASSPPSAAMADTQYF
TGTGCCAGCAGTCCTCCGAGTGCTGCTATGGCAGATACGCAGTATTTT
>TRBJ2-3|NA|TRBV7-2|many
CASSLNLAGDTQYF
TGTGCCAGCAGCTTGAATCTAGCCGGAGATACGCAGTATTTT
>TRBJ1-2|NA|TRBV2|many
CASSGQGLHYGYTF
TGTGCCAGCAGCGGTCAGGGTTTGCACTATGGCTACACCTTC
>TRBJ2-2|NA|TRBV5-4|NA
CASHRSGELFF
TGTGCCAGCCATCGTAGCGGGGAGCTGTTTTTT
>TRBJ2-5|NA|TRBV24-1|many
CATSDSRIRQETQYF
TGTGCCACCAGTGATTCACGGATACGCCAAGAGACCCAGTACTTC
>TRBJ1-4|NA|TRBV28|once
CASTQENEKLFF
TGTGCCAGCACCCAGGAAAATGAAAAACTGTTTTTT
>TRBJ2-5|NA|TRBV29-1|many
CSAGVKEETQYF
TGCAGCGCCGGGGTAAAAGAAGAGACCCAGTACTTC
>TRBJ2-2|TRBD1|TRBV28|many
CASSLWDRVLGNTGELFF
TGTGCCAGCAGTTTATGGGACAGGGTTTTGGGGAACACCGGGGAGCTGTTTTTT
>TRBJ2-2|NA|TRBV7-3|NA
CASSLRGGANTGELFF
TGTGCCAGCAGCTTACGTGGAGGAGCGAACACCGGGGAGCTGTTTTTT
>TRBJ1-1|NA|TRBV12-3/TRBV12-4|many
CASRGEGKAEAFF
TGTGCCAGCAGGGGAGAGGGGAAGGCTGAAGCTTTCTTT
>TRBJ1-5|TRBD1|TRBV20-1|many
CSALRQGGDQPQHF
TGCAGTGCACTCCGACAGGGGGGCGATCAGCCCCAGCATTTT
>TRBJ2-1|TRBD2|TRBV6-2/TRBV6-3|many
CASSHKNKRTSGPYNEQFF
TGTGCCAGCAGTCACAAAAACAAGAGGACTAGCGGGCCTTACAATGAGCAGTTCTTC
>TRBJ1-4|TRBD1|TRBV6-2/TRBV6-3|few
CASSGIRDRGEKLFF
TGTGCCAGCAGTGGTATCCGGGACAGGGGCGAAAAACTGTTTTTT
>TRBJ1-5|TRBD1|TRBV7-9|NA
CASSLGDRGFEPQHF
TGTGCCAGCAGCTTAGGAGACAGGGGCTTTGAGCCCCAGCATTTT
>TRBJ2-3|NA|TRBV29-1|many
CSVDRGRTDTQYF
TGCAGCGTTGACCGGGGGCGAACGGATACGCAGTATTTT
>TRBJ2-7|TRBD1|TRBV7-7|NA
CASSFIRDRVIYNPLAKYF
TGTGCTAGCAGCTTTATCCGGGACAGGGTTATTTATAATCCCCTAGCTAAGTACTTC
>TRBJ2-2|NA|TRBV19|few
CASSTRTAYVDTGELFF
TGTGCCAGTAGTACCCGGACGGCCTACGTTGACACCGGGGAGCTGTTTTTT
>TRBJ2-7|TRBD1|TRBV12-3/TRBV12-4|few
CASSLGTGTSYEQYF
TGTGCCAGCAGTTTAGGGACAGGGACTTCCTACGAGCAGTACTTC
>TRBJ2-1|TRBD2|TRBV15|NA
CATGIQAGVYNEQFF
TGTGCCACCGGAATTCAAGCGGGAGTATACAATGAGCAGTTCTTC
>TRBJ2-1|NA|TRBV7-3|NA
CASSLSILAGEQFF
TGTGCCAGCAGCTTATCTATACTAGCAGGCGAGCAGTTCTTC
>TRBJ1-5|NA|TRBV27|many
CASSLRSNQPQHF
TGTGCCAGCAGCCTCCGTAGCAATCAGCCCCAGCATTTT
>TRBJ2-3|TRBD2|TRBV5-1|many
CASSLAYAGVTDTQYF
TGCGCCAGCAGCTTGGCCTACGCGGGAGTTACAGATACGCAGTATTTT
>TRBJ1-1|NA|TRBV15|few
CATSRANFGTRVSEAFF
TGTGCCACCAGCAGGGCAAACTTTGGGACTCGGGTCTCTGAAGCTTTCTTT
>TRBJ1-2|TRBD1|TRBV20-1|once
CSARGTGQDYGYTF
TGCAGTGCTAGAGGGACGGGACAGGACTATGGCTACACCTTC
>TRBJ1-1|NA|TRBV25-1|NA
CASSESGATNTEAFF
TGTGCCAGCAGTGAATCTGGGGCTACGAACACTGAAGCTTTCTTT
>TRBJ2-7|TRBD1|TRBV10-3|many
CAISETSAGGSYEQYF
TGTGCCATCAGTGAGACTAGTGCAGGGGGCTCCTACGAGCAGTACTTC
>TRBJ2-2|NA|TRBV20-1|NA
CSANFQSTGKLFF
TGCAGTGCAAATTTTCAGAGCACCGGGAAGCTGTTTTTT
>TRBJ2-7|TRBD2|TRBV12-3/TRBV12-4|many
CASTLGLPTYEQYF
TGTGCCAGCACCTTGGGACTACCAACCTACGAGCAGTACTTC
>TRBJ2-7|TRBD1|TRBV10-3|many
CATQGDSYEQYF
TGTGCCACACAGGGGGACTCCTACGAGCAGTACTTC
>TRBJ2-5|NA|TRBV28|many
CASSLAESETQYF
TGTGCCAGCAGTTTGGCTGAATCGGAGACCCAGTACTTC
>TRBJ2-1|TRBD1|TRBV20-1|many
CSARTTGGINNEQFF
TGCAGTGCTAGAACGACAGGGGGCATTAACAATGAGCAGTTCTTC
>TRBJ2-1|NA|TRBV20-1|once
CMTWSGATYNDQFF
TGCATGACCTGGTCCGGGGCGACATACAATGATCAGTTCTTC
>TRBJ1-2|NA|TRBV5-1|NA
CASQPTVGDYGYTF
TGCGCCAGCCAGCCGACGGTAGGAGACTATGGCTACACCTTC
>TRBJ1-5|NA|TRBV7-8|many
CASSLQSSNQPQHF
TGTGCCAGCAGCTTACAGAGTAGCAATCAGCCCCAGCATTTT
>TRBJ1-4|TRBD1|TRBV15|NA
CATSSGTGDEKLFF
TGTGCCACCAGCAGCGGGACAGGAGATGAAAAACTGTTTTTT
>TRBJ1-2|NA|TRBV3-1|NA
CASSQVSGNGYTF
TGTGCCAGCAGCCAAGTGTCCGGGAACGGCTACACCTTC
>TRBJ1-2|NA|TRBV7-2|many
CASSLGGASYGYTF
TGTGCCAGCAGCTTAGGAGGGGCGAGTTATGGCTACACCTTC
>TRBJ2-3|NA|TRBV5-1|many
CASSLAGAGTDTQYF
TGCGCCAGCAGCTTGGCCGGAGCGGGCACAGATACGCAGTATTTT
>TRBJ1-5|NA|TRBV20-1|once
CSARGGHPQGPQHF
TGCAGTGCTAGAGGGGGACATCCTCAGGGGCCCCAGCATTTT
>TRBJ1-2|NA|TRBV29-1|NA
CSAGDNGYTF
TGCAGCGCTGGGGACAATGGCTACACCTTC
>TRBJ2-7|TRBD1|TRBV20-1|NA
CSAERGPSYEQYF
TGCAGTGCTGAAAGGGGGCCGAGCTACGAGCAGTACTTC
>TRBJ2-2|NA|TRBV12-5|few
CASGGSLNTGELFF
TGTGCTAGTGGGGGTAGCCTTAACACCGGGGAGCTGTTTTTT
>TRBJ2-2|NA|TRBV4-1|few
CASSQDPGANTGELFF
TGCGCCAGCAGCCAAGATCCGGGAGCGAACACCGGGGAGCTGTTTTTT
>TRBJ2-5|NA|TRBV7-3|many
CASSLSWEETQYF
TGTGCCAGCAGCTTATCCTGGGAAGAGACCCAGTACTTC
>TRBJ2-7|NA|TRBV20-1|few
CSARGVQASSSYEQYF
TGCAGTGCTAGAGGAGTCCAGGCTAGCAGCTCCTACGAGCAGTACTTC
>TRBJ1-1|NA|TRBV3-1|many
CASSPRVNTEAFF
TGTGCCAGCAGCCCTCGGGTTAACACTGAAGCTTTCTTT
>TRBJ2-5|TRBD2|TRBV14|many
CASSHGLAEETQYF
TGTGCCAGCAGCCACGGACTAGCGGAAGAGACCCAGTACTTC
>TRBJ2-2|NA|TRBV6-1|few
CASSLEGRTGELFF
TGTGCCAGCAGTCTAGAGGGAAGGACCGGGGAGCTGTTTTTT
>TRBJ1-4|NA|TRBV7-2|NA
CASSMTPPRTEKLFF
TGTGCCAGCAGCATGACCCCCCCGCGGACTGAAAAACTGTTTTTT
>TRBJ2-1|NA|TRBV20-1|few
CSARVSVGSLSYNEQFF
TGCAGTGCTAGGGTATCCGTCGGGAGTTTGTCCTACAATGAGCAGTTCTTC
>TRBJ2-3|NA|TRBV6-2/TRBV6-3|few
CASSYSYSTSTDTQYF
TGTGCCAGCAGTTACTCGTACTCCACTAGCACAGATACGCAGTATTTT
>TRBJ2-5|NA|TRBV7-9|few
CASSSKGFGETQYF
TGTGCCAGCAGCTCTAAAGGATTTGGAGAGACCCAGTACTTC
>TRBJ2-2|NA|TRBV6-1|few
CASTETSDTGELFF
TGTGCCAGCACTGAGACCTCAGACACCGGGGAGCTGTTTTTT
>TRBJ2-3|TRBD2|TRBV12-3/TRBV12-4|many
CASTRLAGADTQYF
TGTGCCAGCACCCGACTAGCGGGAGCGGATACGCAGTATTTT
>TRBJ2-7|NA|TRBV4-1|NA
CASSQQGLLSYEQYF
TGCGCCAGCAGCCAACAGGGTTTACTCTCCTACGAGCAGTACTTC
>TRBJ2-3|NA|TRBV7-3|few
CASSLWGGTGTQYF
TGTGCCAGCAGCTTATGGGGTGGCACAGGTACGCAGTATTTT
>TRBJ2-6|NA|TRBV28|many
CASNGGRWANVLTF
TGTGCCAGCAATGGGGGAAGGTGGGCCAACGTCCTGACTTTC
>TRBJ2-1|NA|TRBV18|NA
CASSQGQNNEQLF
TGTGCCAGCTCACAAGGACAAAACAATGAGCAGCTCTTC
>TRBJ2-7|TRBD2|TRBV9|many
CASSVASGTYEQYF
TGTGCCAGCAGCGTGGCTAGCGGAACCTACGAGCAGTACTTC